Each of the 19 T cell receptor beta chains below was sequenced from the same sample in a study of shared clonotypes between healthy human individuals. Method: immunoSEQ multiplex PCR; TCRdb's copy keeps in-frame clones and lacks some. Here the sample spans roughly 2.2 million clones, around 90% being singletons. Specimen: naive CD4+ T cells from PBMCs. Sample subset: CD45RA+ positively selected. All receptors derive from a young man in good health. Some clones in this sample may be carry-over from other donors' samples.

V is TRBV9 and J is TRBJ2-7, with 14 bases aligning to TRBD2. This CDR3 has 18 residues. Germline loops: CDR1 SGDLS, CDR2 YYNGEE. The trim removed 0 bases at V and 0 bases at J, leaving 5 bases unmatched. CDR3 DNA sequence: TGTGCCAGCAGCGTAGGAATGGGACTAGCGGGAGACTCCTACGAGCAGTACTTC. Translated, it gives CASSVGMGLAGDSYEQYF.

The rearrangement links TRBV4-3 to TRBJ2-1; tentatively, D is TRBD2 (6 bases). The V gene's germline CDR1 is LGHNA and CDR2 YSLEER. The V end was cut by 3 bases, the J end by 6 bases, with 6 bases between. This CDR3 is built from 12 residues. The CDR3 protein is CASSQTSNEQFF. The CDR3 nucleotides are TGCGCCAGCAGCCAGACTAGCAATGAGCAGTTCTTC.

The J gene is TRBJ2-4, the V gene TRBV28, with unresolved D. Trimming stripped 1 base from V and 8 bases from J, with 12 bases between. CDR1 is MDHEN and CDR2 is SYDVKM in the germline V gene. The CDR3 covers 14 residues. This CDR3 is CASSLYGQLHIQYF. As DNA, the CDR3 is TGTGCCAGCAGTTTATACGGCCAGTTGCACATTCAGTACTTC.

The J gene is TRBJ2-1, the V gene TRBV2; unclear D gene. CDR1 and CDR2 (germline): SNHLY, FYNNEI. There are 12 residues in the CDR3. Deletions cut 4 bases from V and 15 bases from J, with 16 bases between. In DNA, the CDR3 is TGTGCCAGCAGTGGGACCTCCTGGTTCCCGTTCTTC. Its translation is CASSGTSWFPFF.

The chain is built from TRBV5-6 and TRBJ2-3; no firm D call. V was trimmed by 3 bases and J by 9 bases, leaving 11 bases between them. CDR1 is SGHDT and CDR2 is YYEEEE in the germline V gene. The CDR3 is 12 residues long. CDR3 DNA: TGTGCCAGCAGCTCCAAGGCCCAAACGCAGTATTTT. As protein: CASSSKAQTQYF.

This rearrangement joins TRBV5-4 to TRBJ1-6, with D perhaps matching TRBD1 (5 bases). There are 15 residues in the CDR3. V was clipped by 4 bases and J by 6 bases, with 14 bases between them. CDR1 and CDR2 (germline): SGHNT, YYREEE (reference sequence). The CDR3 region is CASSRTGERNSPLHF. The CDR3 DNA sequence: TGTGCCAGCAGCCGGACGGGGGAGCGTAATTCACCCCTCCACTTT.

The V gene is TRBV6-4, the J gene TRBJ2-3, with no clear D. Deletions cut 4 bases from V and 0 bases from J, with 11 bases between. The CDR3 runs 15 residues. CDR1 is MRHNA, CDR2 SNTAGT, per germline. CDR3 loop: CASSARGTSTDTQYF. DNA of the CDR3: TGTGCCAGCAGTGCTCGCGGTACGAGCACAGATACGCAGTATTTT.

The chain uses TRBV28 and TRBJ2-7, with 8 bases that match TRBD1. CDR3 size: 16 residues. Trimming at V came to 0 bases and at J to 0 bases, leaving 4 bases not matched to a gene. Germline loops: CDR1 MDHEN, CDR2 SYDVKM. CDR3 sequence: CASSLWGQVSSYEQYF. DNA for the CDR3: TGTGCCAGCAGTTTATGGGGACAGGTCAGCTCCTACGAGCAGTACTTC.

The chain uses TRBV6-5 and TRBJ1-2; 8 bases agree with TRBD1. The CDR3 spans 13 residues. The ends lost 5 bases at V and 3 bases at J; junction bases unmatched: 2. Germline CDR1 is MNHEY and CDR2 is SVGAGI. CDR3 nucleotide sequence: TGTGCCAGCAGTGCGGACAGGGACTATGGCTACACCTTC. Translation gives CASSADRDYGYTF.

This chain joins TRBV7-9 and TRBJ2-6; maybe TRBD1 (7 bases). The CDR3 is 16 residues long. Trimming stripped 5 bases from V and 3 bases from J, with 14 bases between. CDR1 is SEHNR, CDR2 FQNEAQ, per germline (reference sequence). The CDR3 here is CASSLPGGGGANVLTF. The CDR3 DNA sequence: TGTGCCAGCAGCCTTCCAGGGGGAGGTGGGGCCAACGTCCTGACTTTC.

This clone was seen a single time. Here the CDR3 reads CASSLGPEGNYGYTF. The CDR3 nucleotides read TGCGCCAGCAGCTTGGGTCCGGAGGGGAACTATGGCTACACCTTC. The chain has TRBV5-1 and TRBJ1-2; possible D gene TRBD1, 5 bases. The CDR3 runs to 15 residues. Germline loops: CDR1 SGHRS, CDR2 YFSETQ. V shed 0 bases and J shed 2 bases, with 11 bases lying between them.

The chain combines TRBV2 with TRBJ2-2, with D perhaps matching TRBD2 (7 bases). CDR1 and CDR2 from the germline V gene are SNHLY and FYNNEI. V lost 11 bases and J 3 bases, leaving 16 bases between the germline ends. The CDR3 runs to 14 residues. The CDR3 DNA reads as TGTGCCGGAAAACGGGGGGCTGACACCGGGGAGCTGTTTTTT. It encodes CAGKRGADTGELFF.

The chain links TRBV10-3 to TRBJ1-5; 9 nucleotides line up with TRBD1. Per the germline V gene, CDR1 is ENHRY and CDR2 is SYGVKD. The CDR3 consists of 14 residues. The V gene end was trimmed by 4 bases and the J gene end by 3 bases; junction bases not matched to a gene: 1. CDR3 sequence: CAISGDRVNQPQHF. The CDR3 coding sequence is TGTGCCATCAGTGGGGACAGGGTCAATCAGCCCCAGCATTTT.

CDR3 amino acids: CASSSSGPSYEQYF. The CDR3 region has the DNA TGTGCCAGCAGTTCCTCGGGACCCTCCTACGAGCAGTACTTC. The V and J genes are TRBV28 and TRBJ2-7, with D perhaps being TRBD1 or TRBD2 (5 bases each). Looked up from germline, CDR1 is MDHEN and CDR2 is SYDVKM. V gave up 4 bases and J gave up 0 bases, with 10 bases separating them. The CDR3 covers 14 residues.

The chain combines TRBV30 with TRBJ2-7; 9 nucleotides line up with TRBD2. After removal of 5 bases from V and 0 bases from J, the junction contained 5 bases not matched to a gene. The CDR3 is 14 amino acids. Germline loops: CDR1 GTSNPN, CDR2 SVGIG (reference sequence). CDR3 nucleotide sequence: TGTGCCTGGGCCGGACTAGCGAACTCCTACGAGCAGTACTTC. It translates to CAWAGLANSYEQYF.

In regard to this clone: Other DNA sequences in the sample encode the same CDR3. J is TRBJ1-1 and V is TRBV15; a possible D gene is TRBD1 (6 bases). The CDR3 has 13 amino acids. Germline V CDR1 and CDR2: LNHNV, YYDKDF (reference sequence). V dropped 5 bases and J dropped 1 base, with 8 bases sitting between them. CDR3 residues: CATSSQGNTEAFF. Here the CDR3 DNA reads TGTGCCACCAGCTCACAGGGGAACACTGAAGCTTTCTTT.

The chain is built from TRBV29-1 and TRBJ2-1, with 11 positions matching TRBD2. Germline CDR1 SQVTM, CDR2 ANQGSEA. The CDR3 totals 15 residues. Losses at the gene ends were 0 bases for V and 7 bases for J; bases not matched to a gene: 5. The CDR3 DNA is TGCAGCGTTGAAGATGTTAGCGGGAGGGCTAATGAGCAGTTCTTC. It encodes CSVEDVSGRANEQFF.

This clone showed up just a few times. The V gene is TRBV2, the J gene TRBJ1-2; D possibly corresponds to TRBD1 (5 bases). Germline V gene sequence: CDR1 SNHLY, CDR2 FYNNEI. CDR3 length equals 14 residues. V was trimmed by 4 bases and J by 3 bases, leaving 12 bases between them. In DNA, the CDR3 is TGTGCCAGCAGTGGGGCCGTAGGGGACTATGGCTACACCTTC. This encodes CASSGAVGDYGYTF.

The chain combines TRBV5-1 with TRBJ2-3; possible D gene TRBD2, 6 bases. V was pared by 6 bases and J by 5 bases, with 28 bases between. Per the germline V gene, CDR1 is SGHRS and CDR2 is YFSETQ. CDR3 length: 18 residues. The CDR3 region has the DNA TGCGCCAGCACCGAGGATCTACAATGGCGGGAAGGAGGAGATACGCAGTATTTT. Encoded protein: CASTEDLQWREGGDTQYF.